The next 2 T cell receptor beta chains were all read from a single sample in a study of shared clonotypes between healthy human individuals. Only in-frame clones appear in the TCRdb table, and some are missing; sequencing was by immunoSEQ multiplex PCR. The data contain under 2,000,000 clones, less than 95% of them singletons. The naive CD8 fraction comprised CD45RO-negative cells positively selected for CCR7 and excluded terminally differentiated effector memory CD45RA+ cells. Sequencing was done on a sample of naive CD8+ T cells sorted from blood. These receptors were obtained from a man aged 18-30 years in good health.

This chain joins TRBV2 and TRBJ2-3; TRBD2 matches at 10 bases. The germline V gene has CDR1 SNHLY and CDR2 FYNNEI. The CDR3 has 17 amino acids. The J segment lost 4 bases and the V segment lost 2 bases, leaving 9 bases of the junction unmatched. The CDR3 region has the DNA TGTGCCAGCAGTGAAAACCCCCTAGCGGGAGAGGCAGATACGCAGTATTTT. Encoded protein: CASSENPLAGEADTQYF.

V and J are TRBV13 and TRBJ2-1, with TRBD2 matching 7 bases. Germline CDR1 and CDR2: PRHDT and FYEKMQ (reference sequence). The CDR3 covers 12 residues. The trim removed 6 bases at V and 10 bases at J, leaving 6 bases unmatched. CDR3 sequence reads: CASRGGGDEQFF. CDR3 DNA sequence: TGTGCCAGCAGGGGCGGGGGAGACGAGCAGTTCTTC.